This T cell receptor beta chain was identified during a study of PD-1 blockade in classical Hodgkin lymphoma. Study outcomes and limitations: The authors excluded patients who started nivolumab under 1 year after ASCT. CD4+ TCR diversity, unlike CD8+, climbed significantly by C4D1. Whoever responded completely had baseline diversity much like that seen in newly diagnosed patients. The study reported lower baseline TCR diversity in newly diagnosed patients than in healthy donors.

This clone showed up just a few times. Its specificity is not known. Clones were read by immunoSEQ multiplex PCR, and TCRdb kept only the in-frame ones, dropping some. The sample holds thousands of clones, 86% seen once. The V and J ends lost 7 bases and 8 bases, in that order; junction bases with no gene match: 8. Germline V gene data show CDR1 as SNHLY and CDR2 as FYNNEI. The CDR3 is 13 residues long. Time point noted: cycle 4 day 1 (C4D1), after less than seven weeks of nivolumab. Relapses following autologous stem cell transplantation were seen in all patients, with brentuximab vedotin exposure varying.

The specimen comprised peripheral blood mononuclear cells (PBMCs), sampled before the fourth cycle of nivolumab. The sequence was obtained from a human donor with classical Hodgkin lymphoma. This rearrangement joins TRBV2 to TRBJ1-2, with 9 bases identical to TRBD1. This CDR3 reads CASMEQGAWGYTF. In DNA, the CDR3 is TGTGCCAGCATGGAACAGGGGGCGTGGGGCTACACCTTC. Filled out from reference TRBV2 and TRBJ1-2, the complete variable domain reads EPEVTQTPSHQVTQMGQEVILRCVPISNHLYFYWYRQILGQKVEFLVSFYNNEISEKSEIFDDQFSVERPDGSNFTLKIRSTKLEDSAMYFCASMEQGAWGYTFGSGTRLTVV.